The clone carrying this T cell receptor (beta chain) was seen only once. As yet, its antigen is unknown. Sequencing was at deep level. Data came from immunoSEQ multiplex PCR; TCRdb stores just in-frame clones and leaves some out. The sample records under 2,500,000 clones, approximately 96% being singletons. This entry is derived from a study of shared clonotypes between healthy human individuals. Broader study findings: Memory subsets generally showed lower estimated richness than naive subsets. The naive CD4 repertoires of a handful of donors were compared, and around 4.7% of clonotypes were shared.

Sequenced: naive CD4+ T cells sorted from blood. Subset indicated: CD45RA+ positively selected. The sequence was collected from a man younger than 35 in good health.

The CDR3 loop is CAWTLLGKAEAFF. In DNA form, the CDR3 reads TGTGCCTGGACCCTTCTGGGGAAGGCTGAAGCTTTCTTT. The chain is built from TRBV30 and TRBJ1-1; D unresolved. CDR1 and CDR2 from the germline V gene are GTSNPN and SVGIG (reference sequence). The CDR3 loop spans 13 amino acids. V gave up 4 bases and J gave up 6 bases, with 15 bases separating them.